The 15 T cell receptor beta chains below were found in one sample sequenced in a study of control samples from healthy donors and cancer patients. TCRdb's copy holds only in-frame clones and misses some; the assay was immunoSEQ multiplex PCR. The sample gives under 200,000 clones, around 95% of which show up once; 8.5% is in the top ten. The sample taken for sequencing was blood. Receptors originate from a woman aged 40 to 55 in good health.

The V and J genes are TRBV9 and TRBJ2-7; 7 nucleotides align to TRBD1. V shed 3 bases, J shed 3 bases, and the junction held 6 bases outside the gene matches. Per the germline V gene, CDR1 is SGDLS and CDR2 is YYNGEE. This CDR3 comprises 14 residues. The CDR3 protein is CASSAGTARYEQYF. The CDR3 bases are TGTGCCAGCAGCGCCGGGACAGCCCGCTACGAGCAGTACTTC.

The rearrangement links TRBV2 to TRBJ2-7; D call uncertain. V dropped 6 bases and J dropped 2 bases, with 11 bases sitting between them. Germline values: CDR1 SNHLY, CDR2 FYNNEI. CDR3 length: 13 residues. In nucleotides, the CDR3 is TGTGCCAGCAGGAGCGACGCAGCCTACGAGCAGTACTTC. This gives the protein CASRSDAAYEQYF.

J is TRBJ1-1 and V is TRBV9; D might be TRBD1 (6 bases). This CDR3 region has 13 residues. Germline V lookup: CDR1 SGDLS, CDR2 YYNGEE. Trimming left V 8 bases short and J 0 bases short, with 11 bases between. This CDR3 reads CARPQGLNTEAFF. DNA for the CDR3: TGTGCCAGGCCCCAGGGGCTGAACACTGAAGCTTTCTTT.

The J gene is TRBJ1-5, the V gene TRBV5-8; D not certain. The V and J ends lost 0 bases and 2 bases respectively, with 15 bases between them. Germline lookup yields CDR1 SGHTS and CDR2 YDEGEE. The CDR3 runs to 17 residues. The CDR3 region is CASSLALTGSGNQPQHF. As DNA, the CDR3 is TGTGCCAGCAGCTTGGCCTTAACCGGTAGCGGCAATCAGCCCCAGCATTTT.

The chain employs TRBV27 and TRBJ1-4, with 7 positions matching TRBD1. CDR3 size: 16 residues. CDR1 and CDR2 from the germline V gene are MNHEY and SMNVEV (reference sequence). The V gene end was trimmed by 5 bases and the J gene end by 3 bases; junction bases not matched to a gene: 9. Written as DNA, the CDR3 is TGTGCCAGCAGTCCCACAGGGGCGCGGGCTAATGAAAAACTGTTTTTT. This gives the protein CASSPTGARANEKLFF.

This clone was recorded once. The chain recombines TRBV7-9 with TRBJ2-4; 9 nucleotides line up with TRBD1. The CDR3 sequence is 17 residues long. V lost 3 bases and J lost 2; bases outside the gene matches: 8. In germline, CDR1 is SEHNR, CDR2 FQNEAQ (reference sequence). The DNA of the CDR3 is TGTGCCAGCAGCTTCCCGGGACAGGGCTGGACCAAAAACATTCAGTACTTC. Its protein is CASSFPGQGWTKNIQYF.

The CDR3 is CASSLKRPRLAGADNEQFF. The CDR3 DNA follows: TGTGCCAGCTCACTAAAACGACCCCGACTAGCGGGGGCCGATAATGAGCAGTTCTTC. The rearrangement joins TRBV18 to TRBJ2-1, with 12 bases matching TRBD2. V trimming: 4 bases; J trimming: 7 bases; junction bases outside the gene matches: 17. Germline V gene lookup returns CDR1 KGHSH and CDR2 LQKENI. This CDR3 contains 19 residues.

V is TRBV7-9 and J is TRBJ1-4; D is unclear. Per germline, CDR1 SEHNR and CDR2 FQNEAQ (reference sequence). Deletions cut 3 bases from V and 8 bases from J, with 13 bases between. CDR3 length equals 14 residues. The CDR3 loop reads CASSFPPGAEKLFF. The CDR3 DNA follows: TGTGCCAGCAGCTTTCCGCCGGGCGCCGAAAAACTGTTTTTT.

CDR3 residues: CASSSHYGTGVTGELFF. The CDR3 DNA reads TGTGCCAGCAGCTCCCACTACGGGACAGGGGTGACCGGGGAGCTGTTTTTT. The chain combines TRBV11-2 with TRBJ2-2; 10 nucleotides align to TRBD1. The trim removed 4 bases at V and 5 bases at J, leaving 10 bases unmatched. Germline assignment: CDR1 SGHAT and CDR2 FQNNGV. This CDR3 spans 17 amino acids.

This chain connects TRBV7-2 to TRBJ2-6, with 10 bases identical to TRBD2. The CDR3 runs 19 residues. Germline V gives CDR1 SGHTA, CDR2 FQGNSA. V lost 5 bases, J lost 4 bases, and 14 bases stayed unmatched. The CDR3 sequence is CASSGLAGGRGGGANVLTF. CDR3 DNA: TGTGCCAGCAGCGGATTAGCGGGAGGAAGAGGAGGAGGGGCCAACGTCCTGACTTTC.

The gene calls are TRBV19 and TRBJ1-5, with 9 bases aligning to TRBD1. The CDR3 has 15 amino acids. J was trimmed by 4 bases and V by 7 bases; bases with no gene match: 8. The germline V gene encodes CDR1 LNHDA and CDR2 SQIVND (reference sequence). The CDR3 loop reads CASIPSDRGNQPQHF. The CDR3 nucleotides are TGTGCCAGTATTCCCTCTGACAGGGGGAATCAGCCCCAGCATTTT.

The chain is built from TRBV6-5 and TRBJ1-5; TRBD1 might be the D (6 bases). This CDR3 comprises 12 residues. Germline values: CDR1 MNHEY, CDR2 SVGAGI. Deletions cut 5 bases from V and 9 bases from J, with 11 bases between. The CDR3 coding sequence is TGTGCCAGCAGTCAACAGGGTCTGCCCCAGCATTTT. Amino acid sequence: CASSQQGLPQHF.

The rearrangement uses TRBV7-6 and TRBJ1-2, with TRBD1 matching 7 bases. J was trimmed by 3 bases and V by 3 bases; bases with no gene match: 1. CDR1 and CDR2 (germline): SGHVS, FNYEAQ. The CDR3 extends over 13 amino acids. In DNA form, the CDR3 reads TGTGCCAGCAGCTTCCAGGGGGACTATGGCTACACCTTC. Protein product: CASSFQGDYGYTF.

This chain joins TRBV5-1 and TRBJ1-4; the match to TRBD1 covers 7 bases. Unmatched junction bases numbered 6, after V lost 4 bases and J lost 3 bases. Germline V lookup: CDR1 SGHRS, CDR2 YFSETQ. The CDR3 totals 15 residues. CDR3 nucleotide sequence: TGCGCCAGCAGCGACCGGACAGGTTCTAATGAAAAACTGTTTTTT. Amino acid sequence: CASSDRTGSNEKLFF.

V is TRBV10-3 and J is TRBJ1-2; 8 bases align to TRBD1. This CDR3 is built from 12 residues. The J segment lost 4 bases and the V segment lost 9 bases, leaving 4 bases of the junction unmatched. Germline V CDR1 and CDR2: ENHRY, SYGVKD. CDR3 bases: TGTGCCATGACGGGGACAGGCTATGGCTACACCTTC. Its translation is CAMTGTGYGYTF.